This TCR beta chain was identified during a study of regulatory T cells in long-lasting Graves disease. Study-level background: Antithyroid drugs had been taken by newly diagnosed Graves' patients for under 3 months. Whole-study findings and limits: Persistent disease was associated with favored TRBV28 usage and with favored use of TRBJ1-2 and TRBJ2-5.

To note about this clonotype: The antigen remains undetermined.

Time point given: newly diagnosed GD, antithyroid drugs for less than 3 months. RNA from PBMCs was the source of the TCR library. Germline-derived CDR1 and CDR2 are SGDLS and YYNGEE. V lost 4 bases and J 3 bases, leaving 13 bases between the germline ends. The CDR3 sequence is 14 residues long. To make TCR beta libraries, researchers used iRepertoire HTBI primers and Arm-PCR of CDR3 regions. In TCRdb, the multiplex PCR reads were re-called with MiXCR into one record per CDR3 protein. The sample contains hundreds of thousands of distinct CDR3 sequences, approximately 15% of which appear only once. These data also featured in a second study, about T cells in Graves' hyperthyroidism and ophthalmopathy. From that report: The authors deemed Graves' hyperthyroidism stable absent ophthalmopathy progression within 18 months. Exclusion criteria comprised uncontrolled infection, other autoimmune disease, pregnancy or lactation.

The source was peripheral blood mononuclear cells (PBMCs), collected at new diagnosis, from a patient treated with antithyroid drugs. The TCR comes from a man aged 40-49 years with Graves disease. The chain employs TRBV9 and TRBJ1-1, with D possibly being TRBD1 (5 bases). Written as DNA, the CDR3 is TGTGCCAGCAGCCCTTTTGCGGGGGACACTGAAGCTTTCTTT. It is translated as CASSPFAGDTEAFF. Full variable domain (missing parts from reference TRBV9 and TRBJ1-1): DSGVTQTPKHLITATGQRVTLRCSPRSGDLSVYWYQQSLDQGLQFLIQYYNGEERAKGNILERFSAQQFPDLHSELNLSSLELGDSALYFCASSPFAGDTEAFFGQGTRLTVV.